Here is one TCR beta chain with its context. The antigen it recognizes is unknown. Within one base of it there is no much larger clone, and no base qualities were kept. This sample was included in a study of PD-1 blockade in classical Hodgkin lymphoma (dated by TCRdb to the early 2020s). In the study overall: Nivolumab dosing was 3 mg/kg intravenously every 2 weeks, continuing until either disease progression or unacceptable toxicity. The study used TCR beta sequencing and CyTOF to define a peripheral blood immune signature of response to PD-1 blockade in classical Hodgkin lymphoma.

Broad study findings and their caveats: The study was limited to a single clinical trial cohort, and causes of repertoire differences, possibly disease activity or prior therapy, remained undefined. Trial patients achieving complete response had baseline diversity similar to newly diagnosed patients, whereas partial responders and progressors had significantly lower diversity. Lower diversity was observed in patients in whom nivolumab was started less than 1 year after ASCT, and these patients were excluded from later analyses so that confounding by immune reconstitution would be avoided. Baseline TCR diversity was reported as lower in newly diagnosed patients than in healthy donors, and lower still in relapsed/refractory patients. CD4+ but not CD8+ TCR diversity rose significantly by C4D1 (p=0.0027 vs p=0.16), most apparent in complete responders (p=0.02).

Genomic DNA was isolated using the Qiagen DNeasy kit from unsorted PBMCs as well as from negatively selected CD4+ and CD8+ fractions. Amplification of TCR beta CDR3 regions was done by immunoSEQ multiplex PCR with primers that anneal to V and J segments. Amplification bias was minimized using a synthetic immune receptor repertoire, and residual bias was removed computationally after sequencing. On the authors' methods: Custom Python scripts were used to quantify repertoire diversity as the Shannon entropy index. Unsorted, CD4+ and CD8+ repertoires were analyzed separately, except in combined analyses where CD4+ and CD8+ sequences were merged in silico. A clone counted as expanded when the clone's frequency after treatment rose at least 2-fold relative to C1D1, and clones undetected at baseline were given a pseudocount of 0.5. Singleton clones were defined as clones with 0 or 1 copy at C1D1, and non-singleton clones were defined as clones with 2 or more copies. By matching protein sequences in sorted samples from the same patient, clones expanded in unsorted samples were annotated as CD4+, CD8+ or unknown. Diversity changes from C1D1 to C4D1 were tested in paired samples using Wilcoxon tests. Here the immuneACCESS table is served through TCRdb, limited to in-frame sequences with V and J called. Missing clones are a known gap in these copies; in checked studies unresolved V genes cover under half, and the rest lacks a known reason. V and J calls and clone size are as listed in that table; D and trimming were resolved from the DNA. The sample table records some 13,000 clones; 75% to 95% of these occur just once. The ten largest clones add up to about 10% of the sample.

Trimming removed 2 bases from V and 4 bases from J, leaving 18 bases between the germline ends. The CDR3 has 16 amino acids, counting the end cysteine and phenylalanine. Only the CDR3 portion is preserved as DNA: 48 bases, with reading frame beginning at the first base. CDR1 and CDR2 are read off the germline V gene (reference sequence) as GTSNPN and SVGIG. The meaning of the sample's time point label: cycle 1 day 1 (C1D1), immediately before nivolumab initiation. All trial patients had relapsed after autologous stem cell transplantation, with cohorts A, B and C differing in prior brentuximab vedotin exposure. A total of 50 to 70 patients with relapsed/refractory classical Hodgkin lymphoma made up the trial cohort, and each patient's best overall response was complete response, partial response or progressive disease. Single-agent nivolumab was administered to trial patients in the multi-cohort phase II CheckMate 205 trial. An independent review committee assessed best overall response by applying the 2007 International Working Group response criteria. PBMCs from the trial were collected at three points: immediately before nivolumab initiation (C1D1), and during therapy at cycle 2 day 1 and cycle 4 day 1. Peripheral blood was collected in 8 mL Vacutainer Cell Preparation Tubes, from which PBMCs were isolated by centrifugation and then cryopreserved.

The chain is encoded by TRBV30 joined to TRBJ2-1; the D segment is perhaps TRBD1 or TRBD2, each sharing 5 matched bases. The sequence came from a human donor with classical Hodgkin lymphoma. Material: peripheral blood mononuclear cells (PBMCs), obtained at baseline. The CDR3 region reads CAWSLGLAITYNEQFF. The nucleotides are TGTGCCTGGAGTTTGGGGCTAGCTATCACGTACAATGAGCAGTTCTTC.